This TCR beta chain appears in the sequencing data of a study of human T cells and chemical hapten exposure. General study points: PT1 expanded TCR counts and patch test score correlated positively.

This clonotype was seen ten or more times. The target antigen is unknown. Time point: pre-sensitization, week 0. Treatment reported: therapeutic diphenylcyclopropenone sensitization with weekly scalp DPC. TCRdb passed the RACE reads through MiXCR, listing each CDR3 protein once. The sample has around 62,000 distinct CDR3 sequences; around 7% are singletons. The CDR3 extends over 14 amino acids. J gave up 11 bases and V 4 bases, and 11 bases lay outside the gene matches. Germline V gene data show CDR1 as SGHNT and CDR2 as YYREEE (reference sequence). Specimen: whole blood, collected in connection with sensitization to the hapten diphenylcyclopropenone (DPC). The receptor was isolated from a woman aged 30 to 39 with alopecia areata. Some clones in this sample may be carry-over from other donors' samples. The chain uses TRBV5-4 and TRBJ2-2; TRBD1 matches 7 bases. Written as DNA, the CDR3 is TGTGCCAGCAGCGGAGGACAGGCTGCGGTCGAGCTGTTTTTT. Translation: CASSGGQAAVELFF.